This T cell receptor beta chain derives from a study of cytomegalovirus exposure and HLA in healthy donors. About the research overall: A later analysis reported the 100 to 150 validation repertoires used the same platform as the roughly 700 first-cohort repertoires.

Data came from immunoSEQ multiplex PCR; TCRdb stores just in-frame clones and leaves some out. The data show 330,000 or so clones, with 80% to 90% seen just once and about 0.8% held by the top ten. CDR3 length equals 15 residues. CDR1 and CDR2 (germline): SEHNR, FQNEAQ (reference sequence). The ends were cut back, 5 bases at V and 5 bases at J, with 18 bases in the middle. The TCR comes from a woman younger than 35 in good health and CMV-seronegative. Source material: PBMCs. The chain combines TRBV7-9 with TRBJ2-5, with D perhaps matching TRBD1 (6 bases). CDR3 region: CASSPRTGSVETQYF. The CDR3 DNA reads as TGTGCCAGCAGCCCCCGTACAGGGAGTGTGGAGACCCAGTACTTC. Full variable domain (outside the CDR3, taken from reference TRBV7-9 and TRBJ2-5): DTGVSQNPRHKITKRGQNVTFRCDPISEHNRLYWYRQTLGQGPEFLTYFQNEAQLEKSRLLSDRFSAERPKGSFSTLEIQRTEQGDSAMYLCASSPRTGSVETQYFGPGTRLLVL.